This TCR beta chain was retrieved from a study of cytomegalovirus exposure and HLA in healthy donors (dated by TCRdb to 2015 to 2018). Background for the entire study: The 650 to 800 repertoires of the first cohort and the 120 or so validation repertoires were produced on the same platform, according to a later analysis. A separate validation cohort of 100 to 150 different subjects was used in addition to the approximately 700-subject first cohort. The aim of the study was to test whether cataloging public T cell receptors could identify signatures of past pathogen exposure. To predict cytomegalovirus infection status, the study brought together high-throughput TCR immunosequencing, statistical association of individual TCRs with disease status, and machine learning. Broader findings and caveats from the paper: The classifier was reported to diagnose cytomegalovirus status with high specificity and sensitivity in both the original and validation cohorts. All 120 or so repertoires were used to score co-occurrence in the validation cohort in a later analysis, because that analysis had no HLA typing for the cohort. It was suggested by the authors that the approach could potentially be generalized to other disease states and immunological phenotypes. Subsequent analysis determined that TCRs grouped into clusters in the first cohort also showed a tendency toward co-occurrence across the 120 or so validation repertoires, and approximately 93% of cluster scores exceeded 0. Most TCR sequences were seen in very few donors, while some public TCRs were found in many individuals. In the study, some 160 TCR beta chains were listed as associated with cytomegalovirus. Three of the identified cytomegalovirus-associated TCR beta chains were confirmed in vitro to be specific for cytomegalovirus antigens.

Via the germline V gene, CDR1 is SGHRS and CDR2 YFSETQ. The trim is 1 base for V and 6 bases for J, with a gap of 17 bases between the germline ends. Including cysteine and phenylalanine, the CDR3 has 15 amino acids. Only the CDR3 part of the read is kept: 45 bases, read in frame from the first base. As to this clone: The specificity of this receptor is unknown. Per-base qualities were not stored, and no clone one base away is much larger.

Separate from the roughly 650-subject first cohort, the validation cohort of about 110 subjects was the group to which the donors belonged. To prepare the library, the immunoSEQ multiplex PCR assay was applied. Under the source paper's analysis protocol: A statistical classification framework was developed to diagnose cytomegalovirus status using the catalog of TCR beta chain sequences. The clones in this table, taken by TCRdb from immuneACCESS, are in-frame only. Not every clone is retained; where verified, under half of the shortfall comes from an unresolved V gene, and the cause of the rest is unknown. The V and J calls and clone size are taken from that table; D and trimming were inferred from the DNA. The sample table lists roughly 52,000 clones, 75% to 95% of them with a count of one. About 2.9% of the sample belongs to the ten largest clones.

The sequencing sample was made of PBMCs. The chain joins TRBV5-1 to TRBJ2-7; TRBD2 is a weak D gene call, 6 bases matching. This TCR came from a man between 18 and 35 years old in good health and CMV-seronegative. The CDR3 region has the sequence CASSLNGGSPSEQYF. The nucleotide sequence is given as TGCGCCAGCAGCTTGAATGGAGGGTCCCCTAGCGAGCAGTACTTC. Reference TRBV5-1 and TRBJ2-7 proteins supply the regions before and after the CDR3; the full variable domain is: KAGVTQTPRYLIKTRGQQVTLSCSPISGHRSVSWYQQTPGQGLQFLFEYFSETQRNKGNFPGRFSGRQFSNSRSEMNVSTLELGDSALYLCASSLNGGSPSEQYFGPGTRLTVT.